The next 32 T cell receptor beta chains were all read from a single sample in a study of PD-L1 blockade in urothelial cancer. TCRdb keeps only in-frame clones here, not all; method: immunoSEQ multiplex PCR. The table has about 15,000 clones, 85% to 90% seen once. The starting material was PBMCs, obtained around atezolizumab (anti-PD-L1) treatment. All receptors derive from a man in his 70s with urothelial cancer.

This rearrangement joins TRBV4-1 to TRBJ2-3, with D perhaps TRBD2 (6 bases). This CDR3 has 14 amino acids. Trimming shortened V by 3 bases and J by 3 bases, and 10 bases separated the two germline ends. In germline, CDR1 is MGHRA, CDR2 YSYEKL. CDR3 sequence: CASSHVGGTDTQYF. The DNA of the CDR3 is TGCGCCAGCAGCCATGTCGGGGGTACAGATACGCAGTATTTT.

The chain combines TRBV5-1 with TRBJ2-5, with 8 bases fitting TRBD1. The germline CDR1 and CDR2 sequences are SGHRS and YFSETQ. This CDR3 is built from 15 residues. V lost 4 bases, J lost 4 bases, and 9 bases stayed unmatched. The CDR3 DNA follows: TGCGCCAGCAGCGACGGACAGGGATGGGGAGAGACCCAGTACTTC. Residues: CASSDGQGWGETQYF. The whole variable domain, remainder taken from reference TRBV5-1 and TRBJ2-5, is KAGVTQTPRYLIKTRGQQVTLSCSPISGHRSVSWYQQTPGQGLQFLFEYFSETQRNKGNFPGRFSGRQFSNSRSEMNVSTLELGDSALYLCASSDGQGWGETQYFGPGTRLLVL.

The chain recombines TRBV21-1 with TRBJ2-7; TRBD1, the D gene given by the table, was not confirmed from the DNA. TRBV21-1 is recorded as a pseudogene. The CDR3 runs to 15 residues. In DNA form, the CDR3 reads TGTGCCAGCAGCAAAGGGGAGACAGGGCAATACGAGCAGTACTTC. Translating gives CASSKGETGQYEQYF.

The rearrangement uses TRBV7-9 and TRBJ2-3; D not certain. CDR1 is SEHNR and CDR2 is FQNEAQ in the germline V gene (reference sequence). The CDR3 has 12 residues. Trimming stripped 5 bases from V and 2 bases from J, with 5 bases between. CDR3 amino acids: CASSTFTDTQYF. The CDR3 DNA is TGTGCCAGCAGCACATTCACAGATACGCAGTATTTT.

The chain employs TRBV2 and TRBJ2-1; TRBD1 might be the D (6 bases). Germline CDR1 SNHLY, CDR2 FYNNEI. CDR3 length equals 15 residues. V shed 4 bases and J shed 8 bases, with 18 bases lying between them. The CDR3: CASSVTGPAQDEQFF. CDR3 sequence (DNA): TGTGCCAGCAGTGTGACAGGTCCCGCACAAGATGAGCAGTTCTTC.

Concerning this clone: At one boundary the junction diverges from the germline segment, which might be a read error. V usage is TRBV11-2 and J usage is TRBJ2-7; no clear D gene. CDR1 and CDR2 from the germline V gene are SGHAT and FQNNGV. The CDR3 totals 12 residues. The CDR3 loop is CASSLVASHTSF. Written as DNA, the CDR3 is TGTGCCAGCAGCTTAGTGGCTAGTCATACATCCTTC.

The V call is TRBV29-1, the J call TRBJ2-7; a possible D gene is TRBD2 (5 bases). Germline assignment: CDR1 SQVTM and CDR2 ANQGSEA. This CDR3 has 14 residues. Trimming took off 1 base at V and 3 bases at J, with 13 bases between the two ends. Here the CDR3 DNA reads TGCAGCGTTGAAGGGGAGTCTTCAGACTACGAGCAGTACTTC. Protein product: CSVEGESSDYEQYF.

The rearrangement links TRBV9 to TRBJ2-3; 12 bases are a match to TRBD2. Germline values: CDR1 SGDLS, CDR2 YYNGEE. The V gene end was trimmed by 1 base and the J gene end by 1 base; junction bases not matched to a gene: 4. The length of the CDR3 is 17 residues. The CDR3 nucleotides are TGTGCCAGCAGCGTAACTAGCGGGGGGTTCGGCACAGATACGCAGTATTTT. Translation: CASSVTSGGFGTDTQYF.

The chain couples TRBV4-1 to TRBJ2-7; D is perhaps TRBD2 (5 bases). With 0 bases removed from V and 1 base from J, the gap between germline ends came to 16 bases. The CDR3 sequence is 17 residues long. Germline loops: CDR1 MGHRA, CDR2 YSYEKL. CDR3 sequence (DNA): TGCGCCAGCAGCCAAGAGAAAGCCCCGTCGGGATCCTACGAGCAGTACTTC. This translates into CASSQEKAPSGSYEQYF.

The CDR3 DNA sequence: TGTGCCAGTATCCGCCAGGGGGGAGGTCAGCCCCAGCATTTT. As protein: CASIRQGGGQPQHF. The V call is TRBV19, the J call TRBJ1-5, with 7 bases identical to TRBD1. This CDR3 comprises 14 residues. Germline loops: CDR1 LNHDA, CDR2 SQIVND (reference sequence). After removal of 7 bases from V and 6 bases from J, the junction contained 9 bases not matched to a gene.

The chain recombines TRBV5-1 with TRBJ2-1, with D tentatively TRBD1 (7 bases). V gave up 6 bases and J gave up 4 bases, with 14 bases separating them. Germline assignment: CDR1 SGHRS and CDR2 YFSETQ. The CDR3 runs 14 residues. The CDR3 spells CASNQGGGYNEQFF. The CDR3 DNA sequence: TGCGCCAGCAACCAGGGGGGAGGATACAATGAGCAGTTCTTC.

This clone was observed a few times. The genes are TRBV30 and TRBJ1-1; perhaps TRBD1 as D (6 bases). The CDR3 spans 14 residues. Trimming took off 3 bases at V and 5 bases at J, with 16 bases between the two ends. Germline lookup yields CDR1 GTSNPN and CDR2 SVGIG (reference sequence). The CDR3 loop reads CAWSKGTTFTEAFF. The DNA of the CDR3 is TGTGCCTGGAGCAAAGGGACAACCTTTACTGAAGCTTTCTTT.

This chain connects TRBV15 to TRBJ2-2; D remains ambiguous. Germline CDR1 LNHNV, CDR2 YYDKDF (reference sequence). CDR3 size: 15 residues. V was shortened by 0 bases and J by 5 bases, with 10 bases between the two germline ends. CDR3 DNA sequence: TGTGCCACCAGCAGAGATAGAGTAACGACCGGGGAGCTGTTTTTT. Amino acid sequence: CATSRDRVTTGELFF.

This chain connects TRBV7-9 to TRBJ2-7; TRBD1 might be the D (5 bases). Trimming took off 5 bases at V and 2 bases at J, with 22 bases between the two ends. Germline assignment: CDR1 SEHNR and CDR2 FQNEAQ (reference sequence). The CDR3 is 17 residues long. The CDR3 DNA reads TGTGCCAGCAGCCTTACGCACGACAGCCCATACCCCTACGAGCAGTACTTC. Translating it yields CASSLTHDSPYPYEQYF.

The rearrangement uses TRBV29-1 and TRBJ1-2, with D possibly being TRBD1 (5 bases). The CDR3 totals 13 residues. CDR1 and CDR2 (germline): SQVTM, ANQGSEA. V lost 1 base and J 7 bases, leaving 13 bases between the germline ends. CDR3 nucleotides: TGCAGCGTTGAAGGCCTCCGTGGGGCTGGCTACACCTTC. This codes for CSVEGLRGAGYTF.

This clone was detected only once. This rearrangement joins TRBV18 to TRBJ2-3, with D perhaps TRBD2 (5 bases). The CDR3 has 15 amino acids. Trimming cost V 0 bases and J 6 bases, with 13 bases left between them. CDR1 is KGHSH, CDR2 LQKENI, per germline. CDR3 in DNA: TGTGCCAGCTCACCACCCTCCACTAGAGCGGATACGCAGTATTTT. Encoded protein: CASSPPSTRADTQYF.

By share of the sample, this clone is medium-sized (0.01 to 0.1%). V gene TRBV7-9 combines with J gene TRBJ2-5; 10 nucleotides line up with TRBD1. Germline CDR1 is SEHNR and CDR2 is FQNEAQ (reference sequence). The CDR3 is 16 residues long. J was trimmed by 2 bases and V by 5 bases; bases with no gene match: 8. CDR3 protein: CASSPTGTGDQETQYF. The CDR3 DNA reads as TGTGCCAGCAGCCCGACCGGGACAGGGGATCAAGAGACCCAGTACTTC.

V gene TRBV12-5 combines with J gene TRBJ2-3, with D hard to call. V lost 1 base, J lost 2 bases, and 10 bases lay in between. The CDR3 contains 15 residues. Germline-derived CDR1 and CDR2 are LGHNT and FRNRAP. The CDR3 spells CASGLGPRVTDTQYF. In DNA, the CDR3 is TGTGCTAGTGGTTTGGGACCTCGGGTCACAGATACGCAGTATTTT.

The chain combines TRBV9 with TRBJ1-3; 9 bases align to TRBD1. The J segment lost 5 bases and the V segment lost 0 bases, leaving 15 bases of the junction unmatched. This CDR3 has 19 amino acids. The germline gives CDR1 SGDLS, CDR2 YYNGEE. The CDR3 bases are TGTGCCAGCAGCGTAGGATCTCTACAGGGGGGACAGGGAAGAAACACCATATATTTT. This sequence encodes CASSVGSLQGGQGRNTIYF.

The chain joins TRBV5-1 to TRBJ1-1; possibly TRBD1 for D (5 bases). Germline V gives CDR1 SGHRS, CDR2 YFSETQ. The CDR3 length is 12 residues. The V gene lost 3 bases and the J gene lost 6 bases, with 9 bases spanning the gap. The CDR3 here is CASSSLGAEAFF. CDR3 DNA sequence: TGCGCCAGCAGCTCCCTAGGGGCTGAAGCTTTCTTT.

The J gene is TRBJ1-1, the V gene TRBV5-6; TRBD1 matches at 9 bases. The CDR3 runs 18 residues. Trimming cost V 2 bases and J 5 bases; bases outside gene matches: 16. The germline V gene encodes CDR1 SGHDT and CDR2 YYEEEE. The CDR3 nucleotides read TGTGCCAGCAGCTTTGGTCTGTTTAACAGGGGGCGAGGGACTGAAGCTTTCTTT. Translating it yields CASSFGLFNRGRGTEAFF.

As concerns this clone: Compared with germline, one end of the junction differs, possibly owing to a read error. J is TRBJ1-2 and V is TRBV19, with 7 bases that match TRBD1. CDR1 LNHDA and CDR2 SQIVND come from the germline V gene (reference sequence). The CDR3 totals 14 residues. In nucleotides, the CDR3 is TGTGCCAGTAGCATAGGGGGCGCAGACTATGGCTACACCTTC. Its protein product is CASSIGGADYGYTF.

This chain uses TRBV28 with TRBJ2-3; 7 nucleotides align to TRBD1. V shed 1 base and J 5 bases; nucleotides not matched to a gene: 6. In germline, CDR1 is MDHEN, CDR2 SYDVKM. The length of the CDR3 is 15 residues. DNA of the CDR3: TGTGCCAGCAGTTTATATACAGGGGCCAAAGATACGCAGTATTTT. Protein sequence: CASSLYTGAKDTQYF. Looking up the rest from reference TRBV28 and TRBJ2-3 gives the full variable domain: DVKVTQSSRYLVKRTGEKVFLECVQDMDHENMFWYRQDPGLGLRLIYFSYDVKMKEKGDIPEGYSVSREKKERFSLILESASTNQTSMYLCASSLYTGAKDTQYFGPGTRLTVL.

The rearrangement joins TRBV5-4 to TRBJ2-1; 10 positions agree with TRBD2. The CDR3 length is 15 residues. Germline V gene sequence: CDR1 SGHNT, CDR2 YYREEE (reference sequence). V was clipped by 0 bases and J by 9 bases; unmatched bases: 6. CDR3 coding DNA: TGTGCCAGCAGCTTGGAGGCTAGCGGGGGTAGTGAGCAGTTCTTC. This encodes CASSLEASGGSEQFF.

The rearrangement links TRBV2 to TRBJ2-2, with D perhaps TRBD1 (5 bases). The CDR3 is made up of 15 amino acids. Between the trimmed V and J ends, which lost 6 bases and 2 bases, there was a span of 13 bases. Germline V lookup: CDR1 SNHLY, CDR2 FYNNEI. This CDR3 is CASRGGAGNTGELFF. As DNA, the CDR3 is TGTGCCAGCAGGGGTGGGGCAGGAAACACCGGGGAGCTGTTTTTT.

V and J are TRBV6-1 and TRBJ1-2, with D tentatively TRBD1 (6 bases). This CDR3 is built from 17 residues. Per germline, CDR1 MNHNS and CDR2 SASEGT. Between the trimmed V and J ends, which lost 4 bases and 4 bases, there was a span of 22 bases. CDR3 nucleotide sequence: TGTGCCAGCAGTGCCCCCGGGACACTCAAAGAGGGCTATGGCTACACCTTC. Its protein is CASSAPGTLKEGYGYTF.

V is TRBV25-1 and J is TRBJ1-5, with D perhaps TRBD1 (6 bases). The germline gives CDR1 MGHDK, CDR2 SYGVNS. V lost 3 bases and J 4 bases, leaving 13 bases between the germline ends. The CDR3 is 15 residues long. Written as DNA, the CDR3 is TGTGCCAGCAGTGATAGCGGGACACCGAATCAGCCCCAGCATTTT. Amino acids: CASSDSGTPNQPQHF.

This rearrangement joins TRBV30 to TRBJ1-1, with a possible D match to TRBD1 (6 bases). CDR1 GTSNPN and CDR2 SVGIG come from the germline V gene (reference sequence). Trimming left V 4 bases short and J 1 base short, with 19 bases between. The CDR3 totals 16 residues. CDR3 in DNA: TGTGCCTGGATCCCCTTGGGGCAGGGGAGGAACACTGAAGCTTTCTTT. Translated, it gives CAWIPLGQGRNTEAFF. The variable domain in full, with the rest retrieved from reference TRBV30 and TRBJ1-1, is SQTIHQWPATLVQPVGSPLSLECTVEGTSNPNLYWYRQAAGRGLQLLFYSVGIGQISSEVPQNLSASRPQDRQFILSSKKLLLSDSGFYLCAWIPLGQGRNTEAFFGQGTRLTVV.

The rearrangement links TRBV5-1 to TRBJ2-1; 9 bases fit TRBD2. The V and J ends lost 0 bases and 2 bases, in that order; junction bases with no gene match: 0. This CDR3 has 15 amino acids. CDR1 SGHRS and CDR2 YFSETQ come from the germline V gene. Here the CDR3 reads CASSLERGAYNEQFF. The CDR3 nucleotides read TGCGCCAGCAGCTTGGAGCGGGGGGCCTACAATGAGCAGTTCTTC.

The chain employs TRBV7-6 and TRBJ2-1; TRBD1 aligns across 10 bases. Germline trimming cut 7 bases from V and 0 bases from J; bases unmatched to any gene: 6. The germline V gene has CDR1 SGHVS and CDR2 FNYEAQ. This CDR3 comprises 16 residues. CDR3 coding DNA: TGTGCCAGCACCCTGGGACAGGGGAACTCCTACAATGAGCAGTTCTTC. It codes for CASTLGQGNSYNEQFF.

The J gene is TRBJ1-4, the V gene TRBV2; D might be TRBD1 (6 bases). Germline loops: CDR1 SNHLY, CDR2 FYNNEI. V lost 6 bases and J 0 bases, leaving 11 bases between the germline ends. The CDR3 is 15 amino acids. Here the CDR3 reads CASRTQGATNEKLFF. The CDR3 nucleotides are TGTGCCAGCAGGACACAGGGCGCAACTAATGAAAAACTGTTTTTT.

The gene calls are TRBV5-5 and TRBJ1-4, with TRBD1 matching 7 bases. This CDR3 has 15 residues. Trimming took 4 bases from V and 7 from J; bases not matched to a gene: 10. Germline V gene data show CDR1 as SGHKS and CDR2 as YYEKEE (reference sequence). The CDR3 region has the DNA TGTGCCAGCAGCGCCGAACAGGGGATTAGTGAAAAACTGTTTTTT. Its protein product is CASSAEQGISEKLFF.